What follows describes a single T cell receptor beta chain. What it binds is not known. The entry originates in a study of a mutant IDH1 vaccine in newly diagnosed glioma. Time point meaning: week 5, during vaccination. Topical imiquimod was applied with each vaccine dose, which held 300 ug of mutant IDH1 20-mer peptide. Sequencing used immunoSEQ multiplex PCR; TCRdb keeps in-frame clones, though not all of them. The sample includes about 40,000 clones, 90% to 95% seen only once; the top ten take about 2.4%. Trimming removed 4 bases from V and 8 bases from J, with 17 bases in between. Germline CDR1 reads MDHEN; CDR2 reads SYDVKM. The CDR3 consists of 14 residues.

The rearrangement uses TRBV28 and TRBJ1-1; maybe TRBD1 (5 bases). The receptor comes from a man aged 50-60 years with glioma. The material was PBMCs, obtained from a glioma patient whose treatment included an IDH1 peptide vaccine. The CDR3 sequence: CASSSPAGPEEAFF. DNA of the CDR3: TGTGCCAGCAGTTCCCCTGCGGGGCCTGAGGAAGCTTTCTTT.